This entry features one T cell receptor beta chain sequence. What it binds is unknown. Germline CDR1 SGHNT, CDR2 YENEEA. The CDR3 has 19 amino acids. V lost 0 bases, J lost 5 bases, and 11 bases stayed unmatched. cDNA came from roughly 0.53 to 1 ug RNA primed by random hexamers. The TCR beta CDR3 was amplified by immunoSEQ multiplex PCR across 54 Vbeta, 13 Jbeta. Using its own MiXCR run on the immunoSEQ multiplex PCR reads, TCRdb lists one record per CDR3 protein. The data hold 75,000 to 95,000 distinct CDR3 sequences, with under 95% observed a single time. Patients with Susac syndrome met the recently defined diagnostic criteria for definite or probable disease. TEMRA cells were enriched by FACS, while CD8+ and CD4+ T cells were obtained through a negative isolation that was performed magnetically. The data are from a study of CD8 T cells in Susac syndrome. General study results and limits: A relatively small number of individuals underwent TCR sequencing and HLA analysis.

The origin of this receptor is a human donor with Susac syndrome. The sequenced sample was CD8+ T cells from PBMCs. This sequence joins TRBV11-3 and TRBJ2-1; 12 bases fit TRBD2. The DNA for the CDR3 is TGTGCCAGCAGCTTAGAACCTCCGCTAGCGGGAGGGCCAAACAATGAGCAGTTCTTC. Protein: CASSLEPPLAGGPNNEQFF.